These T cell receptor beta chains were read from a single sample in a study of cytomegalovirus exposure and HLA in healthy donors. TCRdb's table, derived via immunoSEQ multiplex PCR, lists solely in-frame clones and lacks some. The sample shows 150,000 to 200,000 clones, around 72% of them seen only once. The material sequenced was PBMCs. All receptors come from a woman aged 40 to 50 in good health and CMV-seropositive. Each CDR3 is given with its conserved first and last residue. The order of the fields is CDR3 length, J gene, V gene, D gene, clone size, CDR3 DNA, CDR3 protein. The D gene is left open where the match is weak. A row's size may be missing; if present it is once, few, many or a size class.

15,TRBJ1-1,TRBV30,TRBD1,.,TGTGCCTGGAGTTCCACCGGGACAGTGAACACTGAAGCTTTCTTT,CAWSSTGTVNTEAFF
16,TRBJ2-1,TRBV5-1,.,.,TGCGCCAGCAGCTTGGTGTCAGACAGGTACTACAATGAGCAGTTCTTC,CASSLVSDRYYNEQFF
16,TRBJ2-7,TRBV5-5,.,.,TGTGCCAGCAGCTTGGGCCTACGACAGTCAACGAGCGAGCAGTACTTC,CASSLGLRQSTSEQYF
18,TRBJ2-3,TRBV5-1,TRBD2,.,TGCGCCAGCAGCTTGGCCCTGGGAAGCGGGGCTAGCACAGATACGCAGTATTTT,CASSLALGSGASTDTQYF
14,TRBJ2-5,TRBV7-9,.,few,TGTGCCAGCAGCTCACGGACACTCCAAGAGACCCAGTACTTC,CASSSRTLQETQYF
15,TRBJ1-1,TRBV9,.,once,TGTGCCAGCAGCGTAGCGTCAGGGCGGCCGACTGAAGCTTTCTTT,CASSVASGRPTEAFF
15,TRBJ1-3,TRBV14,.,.,TGTGCCAGCAGCCTCGGCAGGGTAGAAGGAAACACCATATATTTT,CASSLGRVEGNTIYF
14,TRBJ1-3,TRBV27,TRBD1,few,TGTGCCAGCAGTCCGACAGGGTCTGGAAACACCATATATTTT,CASSPTGSGNTIYF
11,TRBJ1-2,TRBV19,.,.,TGTGCCAGTACTGGTCTAGGGGCCTGCACCTTC,CASTGLGACTF
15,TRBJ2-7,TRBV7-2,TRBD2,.,TGTGCCAGCAGCTTAGAAGGGACTAGCTTCTACGAGCAGTACTTC,CASSLEGTSFYEQYF
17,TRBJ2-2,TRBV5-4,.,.,TGTGCCAGCAGCCGACGGCAGGGCCCCACGAACACCGGGGAGCTGTTTTTT,CASSRRQGPTNTGELFF
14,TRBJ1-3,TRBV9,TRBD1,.,TGTGCCAGCAGCGTAACAGGGGGCAGGAACACCATATATTTT,CASSVTGGRNTIYF
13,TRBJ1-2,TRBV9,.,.,TGTGCCAGCAGCGGAGCCGCTAACTATGGCTACACCTTC,CASSGAANYGYTF
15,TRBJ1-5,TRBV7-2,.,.,TGTGCCAGCAGCCCCTCGGTCGGGGGAGTTCAGCCCCAGCATTTT,CASSPSVGGVQPQHF
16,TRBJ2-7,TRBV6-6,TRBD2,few,TGTGCCAGCAATGCCCTCCCTAGCGGGGGGGGAAAGGAGCAGTACTTC,CASNALPSGGGKEQYF
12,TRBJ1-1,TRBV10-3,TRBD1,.,TGTGCCACCCAGGGGGGTGACGCTGAAGCTTTCTTT,CATQGGDAEAFF
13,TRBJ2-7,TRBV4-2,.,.,TGTGCCAGCAGCCAACTAAACTCCGACGAGCAGTACTTC,CASSQLNSDEQYF
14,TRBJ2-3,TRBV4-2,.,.,TGTGCCAGCAGCCGAGGGAGAGAAGCGGATACGCAGTATTTT,CASSRGREADTQYF
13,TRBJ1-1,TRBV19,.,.,TGTGCCAGTATGGCAGGGAAAGGGACTGAAGCTTTCTTT,CASMAGKGTEAFF
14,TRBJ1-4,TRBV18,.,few,TGTGCCAGCTCAGAGGGGGCAACTAATGAAAAACTGTTTTTT,CASSEGATNEKLFF
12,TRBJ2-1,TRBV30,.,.,TGTGCCTGGGGCAGGATCTACAATGAGCAGTTCTTC,CAWGRIYNEQFF
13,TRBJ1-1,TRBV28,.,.,TGTGCCAGCAGTTCGTCAGGGAGGACTGAAGCTTTCTTT,CASSSSGRTEAFF
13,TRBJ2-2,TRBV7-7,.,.,TGTGCCAGCAGCTTAGAGGAGCGCGGGGAGCTGTTTTTT,CASSLEERGELFF
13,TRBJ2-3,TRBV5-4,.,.,TGTGCCAGCAGCTTGGGTCCAGCAGATACGCAGTATTTT,CASSLGPADTQYF
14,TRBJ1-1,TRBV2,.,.,TGTGCCAGCACCACAGAACCGACAGTCACTGAAGCTTTCTTT,CASTTEPTVTEAFF
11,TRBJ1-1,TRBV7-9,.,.,TGTGCCAGCAGCTTGGGGGGGCGAGCTTTCTTT,CASSLGGRAFF
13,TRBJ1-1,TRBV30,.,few,TGTGCCTGGAGTGTTCAGGGGTACACTGAAGCTTTCTTT,CAWSVQGYTEAFF
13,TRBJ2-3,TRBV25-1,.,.,TGTGCCAGCAGTGAATCGGGCACAGATACGCAGTATTTT,CASSESGTDTQYF
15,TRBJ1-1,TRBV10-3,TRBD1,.,TGTGCCATCAGTGAGACCGACAGGGGAAACACCGAAGCTTTCTTT,CAISETDRGNTEAFF
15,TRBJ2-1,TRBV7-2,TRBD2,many,TGTGCCAGCAGCCCCGGGAGGGGGGGCAACAATGAGCAGTTCTTC,CASSPGRGGNNEQFF
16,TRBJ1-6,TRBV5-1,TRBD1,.,TGCGCCAGCAGCCAATCACAGGGGAACTATAATTCACCCCTCCACTTT,CASSQSQGNYNSPLHF
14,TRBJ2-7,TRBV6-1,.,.,TGTGCCAGCAGCAGGGCCTTCGACACCAACGAGCAGTACTTC,CASSRAFDTNEQYF
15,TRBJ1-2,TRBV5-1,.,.,TGCGCCAGCAAGCCGCAGCTGGCGACAAACTATGGCTACACCTTC,CASKPQLATNYGYTF
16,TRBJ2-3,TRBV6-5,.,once,TGTGCCAGCAGTTACTTTGGCCTGGGGGCGCAGGATACGCAGTATTTT,CASSYFGLGAQDTQYF
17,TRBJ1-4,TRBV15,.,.,TGTGCCACCAGCAGAGTTGTTGGGGTCGGGGCTAATGAAAAACTGTTTTTT,CATSRVVGVGANEKLFF
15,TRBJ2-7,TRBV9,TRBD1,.,TGTGCCAGCAGCGGCGGAATTGGGGACAGGGTGGGGCAGTACTTC,CASSGGIGDRVGQYF
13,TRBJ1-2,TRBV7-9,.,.,TGTGCCGGAGATAAGGACAGAGACTATGGCTACACCTTC,CAGDKDRDYGYTF
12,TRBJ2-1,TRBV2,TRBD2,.,TGTGCCACCAGGACTAGCGCCGGTGAGCAGTTCTTC,CATRTSAGEQFF
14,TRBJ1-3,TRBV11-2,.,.,TGTGCCAGCAGCTTCGGGGGATCAGGAAACACCATATATTTT,CASSFGGSGNTIYF
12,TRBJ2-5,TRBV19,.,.,TGTGCCAGTAGTCGAGGGTGGGAGACCCAGTACTTC,CASSRGWETQYF
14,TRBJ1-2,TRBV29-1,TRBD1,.,TGCAGCGTTGCCGCGACAGGGGGAATCTATGGCTACACCTTC,CSVAATGGIYGYTF
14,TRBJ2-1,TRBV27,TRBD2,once,TGTGCCAGCAGGACTAGCGGTGTGCTCGATGAGCAGTTCTTC,CASRTSGVLDEQFF
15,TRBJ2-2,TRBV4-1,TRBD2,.,TGCGCCAGCAGCATAGCGGGGGGGTACACCGGGGAGCTGTTTTTT,CASSIAGGYTGELFF
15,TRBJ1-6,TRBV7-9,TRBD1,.,TGTGCCAGCAGAAGTGAGACAGGGCAGAATTCACCCCTCCACTTT,CASRSETGQNSPLHF
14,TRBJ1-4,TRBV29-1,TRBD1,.,TGCAGCGTTGAAGACCCAGGGGGCTATGAAAAACTGTTTTTT,CSVEDPGGYEKLFF
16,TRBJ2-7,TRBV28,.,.,TGTGCCAGCAGCTCCTCGAGAAGTATTCTTCGGGAGGAGCAGTACTTC,CASSSSRSILREEQYF